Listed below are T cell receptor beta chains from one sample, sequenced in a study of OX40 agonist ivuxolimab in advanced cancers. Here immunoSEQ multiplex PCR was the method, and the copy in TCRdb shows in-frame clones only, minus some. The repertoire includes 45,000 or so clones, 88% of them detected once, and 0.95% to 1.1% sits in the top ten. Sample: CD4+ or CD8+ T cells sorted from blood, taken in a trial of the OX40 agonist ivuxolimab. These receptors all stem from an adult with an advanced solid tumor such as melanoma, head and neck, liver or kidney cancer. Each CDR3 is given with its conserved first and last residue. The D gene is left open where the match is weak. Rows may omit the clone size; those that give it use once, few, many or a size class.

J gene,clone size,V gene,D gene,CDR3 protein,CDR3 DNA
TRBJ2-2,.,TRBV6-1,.,CASRGTSGTGELFF,TGTGCCAGCAGGGGTACATCGGGAACCGGGGAGCTGTTTTTT
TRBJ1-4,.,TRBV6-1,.,CASSDVQGFEGEKLFF,TGTGCCAGCAGTGACGTTCAGGGGTTCGAGGGAGAAAAACTGTTTTTT
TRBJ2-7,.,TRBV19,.,CASSIGTQAYEQYF,TGTGCCAGTAGTATCGGAACTCAGGCGTACGAGCAGTACTTC
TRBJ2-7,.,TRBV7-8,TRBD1,CASTPGPTGGYEQYF,TGTGCCAGCACCCCCGGGCCCACAGGGGGCTACGAGCAGTACTTC
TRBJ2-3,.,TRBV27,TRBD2,CASSPLAGVPDTQYF,TGTGCCAGCAGCCCTTTAGCGGGAGTCCCAGATACGCAGTATTTT
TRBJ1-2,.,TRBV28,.,CASSSTTYGYTF,TGTGCCAGCAGCTCGACAACCTATGGCTACACCTTC
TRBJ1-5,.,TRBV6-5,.,CASSLGDSGNQPQHF,TGTGCCAGCAGTTTGGGGGACTCGGGCAATCAGCCCCAGCATTTT
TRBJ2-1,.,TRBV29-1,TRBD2,CSAVTSGSYEQFF,TGCAGCGCGGTGACTAGCGGGAGCTATGAGCAGTTCTTC
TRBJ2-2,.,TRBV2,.,CASKLGQNTGELFF,TGTGCCAGCAAACTAGGACAGAACACCGGGGAGCTGTTTTTT
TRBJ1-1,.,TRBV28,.,CASKSRNTEAFF,TGTGCCAGCAAGAGCAGGAACACTGAAGCTTTCTTT
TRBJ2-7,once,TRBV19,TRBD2,CASSIREAFYEQYF,TGTGCCAGTAGTATTCGGGAGGCCTTCTACGAGCAGTACTTC
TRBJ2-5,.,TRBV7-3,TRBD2,CASSFTGGETQYF,TGTGCCAGCAGCTTCACGGGAGGAGAGACCCAGTACTTC
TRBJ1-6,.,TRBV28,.,CASSLWQVRNSPLHF,TGTGCCAGCAGTTTGTGGCAGGTTAGAAATTCACCCCTCCACTTT
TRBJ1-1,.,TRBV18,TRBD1,CASSPYKVTGVTEAFF,TGTGCCAGCTCACCATATAAAGTGACAGGGGTCACTGAAGCTTTCTTT
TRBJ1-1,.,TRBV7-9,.,CASSSSGGNTEAFF,TGTGCCAGCAGCTCGAGCGGAGGGAACACTGAAGCTTTCTTT
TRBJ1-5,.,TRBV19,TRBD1,CASSPAPGTVSQPQHF,TGTGCCAGTAGTCCCGCCCCCGGGACAGTGTCTCAGCCCCAGCATTTT
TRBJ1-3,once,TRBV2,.,CASSQGSFSGNTIYF,TGTGCCAGCAGTCAGGGGTCCTTCTCTGGAAACACCATATATTTT
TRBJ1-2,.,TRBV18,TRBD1,CASSPYGTGTGSGYGYTF,TGTGCCAGCTCACCATATGGGACCGGGACAGGGAGTGGCTATGGCTACACCTTC
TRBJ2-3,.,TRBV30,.,CAYSREADTQYF,TGTGCCTACTCCCGAGAGGCAGATACGCAGTATTTT
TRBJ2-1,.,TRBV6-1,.,CASSDFGGAVDEQFF,TGTGCCAGCAGTGATTTTGGGGGCGCGGTTGATGAGCAGTTCTTC
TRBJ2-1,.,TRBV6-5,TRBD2,CASSYSKRLAFEQFF,TGTGCCAGCAGTTACTCGAAGAGACTAGCTTTTGAGCAGTTCTTC
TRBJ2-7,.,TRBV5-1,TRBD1,CASSVTGGYEQYF,TGCGCCAGCAGCGTTACAGGGGGCTACGAGCAGTACTTC
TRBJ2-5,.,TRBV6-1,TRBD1,CASSDRGWLETQYF,TGTGCCAGCAGCGACAGGGGATGGTTAGAGACCCAGTACTTC
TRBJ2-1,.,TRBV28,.,CASSPSGVGGIKQFF,TGTGCCAGCAGCCCAAGCGGAGTGGGGGGAATTAAGCAGTTCTTC
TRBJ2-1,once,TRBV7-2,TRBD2,CASSFGLAGGNEQFF,TGTGCCAGCAGCTTCGGACTAGCGGGAGGCAATGAGCAGTTCTTC
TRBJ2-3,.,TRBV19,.,CASSIQGPYTDTQYF,TGTGCCAGTAGTATTCAGGGACCCTACACAGATACGCAGTATTTT
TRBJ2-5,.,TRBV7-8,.,CASRAQETQYF,TGTGCCAGCAGGGCCCAGGAGACCCAGTACTTC
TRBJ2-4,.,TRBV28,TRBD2,CASSSRLAPGENIQYF,TGTGCCAGCAGCAGTCGACTAGCGCCTGGGGAAAACATTCAGTACTTC
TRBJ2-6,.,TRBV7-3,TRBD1,CASSSGVGTGGSGANVLTF,TGTGCCAGCAGCTCTGGGGTCGGGACAGGGGGCTCTGGGGCCAACGTCCTGACTTTC
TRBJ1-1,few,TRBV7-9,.,CASSLAPGEGNTEAFF,TGTGCCAGCAGCTTAGCGCCGGGGGAGGGGAACACTGAAGCTTTCTTT
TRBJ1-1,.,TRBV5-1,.,CASSSRTSMNTEAFF,TGCGCCAGCAGCTCCCGGACGAGCATGAACACTGAAGCTTTCTTT
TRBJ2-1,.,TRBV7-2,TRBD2,CASSLAGAGLAGGEQFF,TGTGCCAGCAGCTTAGCCGGGGCGGGACTAGCGGGAGGTGAGCAGTTCTTC
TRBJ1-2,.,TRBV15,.,CATQGLSDGYTF,TGTGCCACCCAGGGACTTTCCGATGGCTACACCTTC
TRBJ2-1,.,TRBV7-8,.,CASSLVGYNEQFF,TGTGCCAGCAGCTTAGTCGGCTACAATGAGCAGTTCTTC
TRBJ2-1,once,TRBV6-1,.,CASSGRAGDEQFF,TGTGCCAGCAGTGGGAGGGCCGGCGATGAGCAGTTCTTC
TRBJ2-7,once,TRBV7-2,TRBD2,CASSKLAGSYEQYF,TGTGCCAGCAGTAAACTAGCGGGCTCCTACGAGCAGTACTTC
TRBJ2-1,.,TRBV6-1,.,CASQERVEQFF,TGTGCCAGCCAGGAGAGGGTTGAGCAGTTCTTC
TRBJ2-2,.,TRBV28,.,CASNHLAGELFF,TGTGCCAGCAACCATTTAGCCGGGGAGCTGTTTTTT
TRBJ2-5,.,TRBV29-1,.,CSGKDANQYF,TGCAGCGGAAAAGACGCGAACCAGTACTTC
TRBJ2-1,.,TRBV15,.,CATSRGLLAGRKGEQFF,TGTGCCACCAGCAGAGGTCTTTTAGCTGGGCGGAAGGGTGAGCAGTTCTTC
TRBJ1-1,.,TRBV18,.,CASSPTTHGYTEAFF,TGTGCCAGCTCACCGACGACCCATGGGTACACTGAAGCTTTCTTT
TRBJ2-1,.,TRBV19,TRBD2,CASSSRTSGRYNEQFF,TGTGCCAGTTCTTCCCGGACTAGCGGGAGGTACAATGAGCAGTTCTTC
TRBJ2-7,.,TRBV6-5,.,CASSYTGRIGEQYF,TGTGCCAGCAGTTACACGGGGAGAATCGGCGAGCAGTACTTC